Detailed here is one T cell receptor beta chain. The CDR3 has 14 residues. Trimming removed 5 bases at V and 5 bases at J, with 16 bases between. Per the germline V gene, CDR1 is SGHRS and CDR2 is YFSETQ. These data belong to a study of blood T cell repertoires in COVID-19. Study-level information: From T cells, B-cell-depleted T cells, or PBMCs came the material, which was cDNA or gDNA.

During active infection, Seattle patients enrolled and were then monitored through disease. As handled by the study authors: The authors estimated nucleated cell counts from reference gene primer amplification. Clones were read by immunoSEQ multiplex PCR, and TCRdb kept only the in-frame ones, dropping some. V and J calls and clone size are those listed in that table; D and trimming were worked out from the DNA. In the table there are some 300,000 clones, roughly 90% of which are singletons. This TCR came from a woman in her seventies with COVID-19, enrolled during active disease. This chain connects TRBV5-1 to TRBJ2-5; a weak D match, TRBD2 (5 bases). The sequencing sample was made of peripheral blood. CDR3 loop: CASSKFREGETQYF. The DNA for the CDR3 is TGCGCCAGCAGTAAGTTTCGGGAAGGGGAGACCCAGTACTTC.